This is a list of T cell receptor beta chains from one sample in a study of T-cell reconstitution after alpha-beta-depleted transplantation in children. TCRdb itself ran the PCR reads through MiXCR, one entry per CDR3 protein. This table has 240,000 or so distinct CDR3 sequences, around 8% appearing once. This specimen consisted of PBMCs, mostly from graft donor cells, obtained 180 days after TCRalphabeta/CD19-depleted stem cell transplant. The receptors shown here come from a male patient aged 10 to 17 who had a stem cell transplant for acute lymphoblastic leukemia, so the T cells may come from the graft donor. Both conserved end residues are part of each CDR3. A D gene is named only where the DNA matches it firmly. Expanded clones get a size class; other rows say once, few or many, or leave the size out.

CDR3: CASSYASGRAYNEQFF; DNA: TGTGCCAGCAGTTACGCTAGCGGGAGGGCTTACAATGAGCAGTTCTTC; V: TRBV27; J: TRBJ2-1; D: TRBD2; length: 16; size: many
CDR3: CASSPGPFYEQYF; DNA: TGCGCCAGCAGCCCCGGGCCCTTCTACGAGCAGTACTTC; V: TRBV5-1; J: TRBJ2-7; D: NA; length: 13; size: many
CDR3: CASAPRRGRYSNQPQHF; DNA: TGTGCCAGCGCCCCTAGGAGGGGGCGGTATAGCAATCAGCCCCAGCATTTT; V: TRBV7-8; J: TRBJ1-5; D: TRBD1; length: 17; size: many
CDR3: CATGGSSYEQYF; DNA: TGTGCCACCGGGGGGAGCTCCTACGAGCAGTACTTC; V: TRBV12-3/TRBV12-4; J: TRBJ2-7; D: TRBD2; length: 12; size: many
CDR3: CAISAPGLASYNEQFF; DNA: TGTGCCATCAGTGCGCCGGGACTAGCGAGTTACAATGAGCAGTTCTTC; V: TRBV10-3; J: TRBJ2-1; D: TRBD2; length: 16; size: many
CDR3: CAISVGQGPDTQYF; DNA: TGTGCCATCAGTGTGGGACAGGGTCCAGATACGCAGTATTTT; V: TRBV10-3; J: TRBJ2-3; D: TRBD1; length: 14; size: many
CDR3: CASSVSGRSNEQYF; DNA: TGTGCCAGCAGTGTTAGCGGGAGATCCAACGAGCAGTACTTC; V: TRBV27; J: TRBJ2-7; D: TRBD2; length: 14; size: many
CDR3: CASSLKGGEKLFF; DNA: TGTGCCAGCAGCTTAAAGGGGGGGGAAAAACTGTTTTTT; V: TRBV7-9; J: TRBJ1-4; D: NA; length: 13; size: many
CDR3: CASSLKTSGYNEQFF; DNA: TGTGCCAGCAGCTTAAAGACTAGCGGGTACAATGAGCAGTTCTTC; V: TRBV7-9; J: TRBJ2-1; D: TRBD2; length: 15; size: many
CDR3: CASSPPNQPQYF; DNA: TGTGCCAGCTCACCGCCGAATCAGCCCCAGTATTTT; V: TRBV18; J: TRBJ2-3; D: NA; length: 12; size: NA
CDR3: CASSLRDREGLDEQFF; DNA: TGTGCCAGCAGCTTAAGGGACAGGGAGGGCTTGGATGAGCAGTTCTTC; V: TRBV7-3; J: TRBJ2-1; D: TRBD1; length: 16; size: many
CDR3: CASSLRGANTGELFF; DNA: TGTGCCAGCAGTTTGAGGGGGGCGAACACCGGGGAGCTGTTTTTT; V: TRBV12-3/TRBV12-4; J: TRBJ2-2; D: NA; length: 15; size: many
CDR3: CASSRSGPTEAFF; DNA: TGTGCCAGCAGCCGATCGGGACCCACTGAAGCTTTCTTT; V: TRBV11-2; J: TRBJ1-1; D: NA; length: 13; size: many
CDR3: CSASNRGHGYTF; DNA: TGCAGTGCTAGTAACAGGGGTCATGGCTACACCTTC; V: TRBV20-1; J: TRBJ1-2; D: TRBD1; length: 12; size: many
CDR3: CASSEARREQYF; DNA: TGTGCCAGCAGTGAAGCCCGAAGGGAGCAGTACTTC; V: TRBV2; J: TRBJ2-7; D: NA; length: 12; size: many
CDR3: CASSSPGQSAGELFF; DNA: TGTGCCAGCAGTTCCCCGGGACAAAGCGCCGGGGAGCTGTTTTTT; V: TRBV28; J: TRBJ2-2; D: NA; length: 15; size: many
CDR3: CAISPGQGNNEQFF; DNA: TGTGCCATCAGTCCGGGACAGGGGAACAATGAGCAGTTCTTC; V: TRBV10-3; J: TRBJ2-1; D: TRBD1; length: 14; size: many
CDR3: CASSLPGGANNIQYF; DNA: TGTGCCAGCAGTCTTCCTGGGGGGGCAAATAACATTCAGTACTTC; V: TRBV28; J: TRBJ2-4; D: NA; length: 15; size: many
CDR3: CASSSYRGASGETQYF; DNA: TGTGCCAGCAGCTCTTACAGGGGTGCGAGTGGAGAGACCCAGTACTTC; V: TRBV7-2; J: TRBJ2-5; D: TRBD1; length: 16; size: few
CDR3: CASSSSSSGANVLTF; DNA: TGTGCCAGCAGTTCATCGAGCTCTGGGGCCAACGTCCTGACTTTC; V: TRBV6-5; J: TRBJ2-6; D: NA; length: 15; size: many
CDR3: CSVEATAPGNEQFF; DNA: TGCAGCGTTGAAGCGACCGCCCCAGGGAATGAGCAGTTCTTC; V: TRBV29-1; J: TRBJ2-1; D: NA; length: 14; size: many
CDR3: CASSRPAPYRDTIYF; DNA: TGTGCCAGCAGTCGGCCGGCCCCATATAGGGACACCATATATTTT; V: TRBV12-3/TRBV12-4; J: TRBJ1-3; D: NA; length: 15; size: many
CDR3: CSVPIGAHTYEQYF; DNA: TGCAGCGTCCCTATAGGAGCCCACACCTACGAGCAGTACTTC; V: TRBV29-1; J: TRBJ2-7; D: NA; length: 14; size: many
CDR3: CASSARRDRSYGYTF; DNA: TGTGCCAGCAGCGCCCGCCGGGACAGGAGCTATGGCTACACCTTC; V: TRBV9; J: TRBJ1-2; D: TRBD1; length: 15; size: few
CDR3: CASSIAGAASYGYTF; DNA: TGTGCCAGTAGTATCGCCGGGGCAGCTTCTTATGGCTACACCTTC; V: TRBV19; J: TRBJ1-2; D: NA; length: 15; size: many
CDR3: CAIPRVDYGYTF; DNA: TGTGCCATCCCCCGTGTGGACTATGGCTACACCTTC; V: TRBV10-3; J: TRBJ1-2; D: NA; length: 12; size: many
CDR3: CASSEEVGRYGYTF; DNA: TGTGCCAGCAGTGAGGAGGTAGGCCGATATGGCTACACCTTC; V: TRBV6-4; J: TRBJ1-2; D: NA; length: 14; size: many
CDR3: CASTDERETQYF; DNA: TGTGCCAGCACCGATGAAAGGGAGACCCAGTACTTC; V: TRBV25-1; J: TRBJ2-5; D: NA; length: 12; size: many
CDR3: CASSFWGLGSPLHF; DNA: TGTGCCAGCAGTTTTTGGGGGCTCGGTTCACCCCTCCACTTT; V: TRBV12-3/TRBV12-4; J: TRBJ1-6; D: NA; length: 14; size: many
CDR3: CASSESNAQQYF; DNA: TGTGCCAGCAGCGAGTCCAACGCGCAGCAGTACTTC; V: TRBV6-1; J: TRBJ2-7; D: NA; length: 12; size: NA